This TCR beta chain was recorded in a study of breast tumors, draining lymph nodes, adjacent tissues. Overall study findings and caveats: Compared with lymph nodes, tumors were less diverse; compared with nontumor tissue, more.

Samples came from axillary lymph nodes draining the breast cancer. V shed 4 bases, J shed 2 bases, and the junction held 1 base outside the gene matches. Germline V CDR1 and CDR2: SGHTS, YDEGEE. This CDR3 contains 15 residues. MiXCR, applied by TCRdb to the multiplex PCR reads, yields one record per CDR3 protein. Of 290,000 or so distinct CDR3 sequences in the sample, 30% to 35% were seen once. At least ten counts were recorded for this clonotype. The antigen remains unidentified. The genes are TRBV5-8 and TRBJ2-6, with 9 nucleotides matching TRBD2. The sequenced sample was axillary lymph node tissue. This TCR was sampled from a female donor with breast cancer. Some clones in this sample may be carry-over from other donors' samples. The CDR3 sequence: CASSVAGAGANVLTF. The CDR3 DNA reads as TGTGCCAGCAGCGTAGCGGGAGCTGGGGCCAACGTCCTGACTTTC.